The rows below give T cell receptor beta chains drawn from one sample of a study of T cell responses to AZD1222 COVID-19 vaccine. Assay: immunoSEQ multiplex PCR; the TCRdb copy retains only in-frame clones and omits some. The sample carries roughly 190,000 clones, roughly 90% recorded once. This sample comprised peripheral blood, obtained 28 days after the second AZD1222 dose. These TCRs come from an adult who received the AZD1222 COVID-19 vaccine. Both conserved end residues are part of each CDR3. A D gene is named only where the DNA matches it firmly. Size tells how often a clone was seen (once, few, many) or the class of an expanded clone, and some rows leave it out.

D,J,V,size,CDR3,DNA
NA,TRBJ1-5,TRBV27,few,CASSLEHPNQPQHF,TGTGCCAGCAGTTTAGAGCACCCTAATCAGCCCCAGCATTTT
NA,TRBJ2-1,TRBV5-4,NA,CASSPPGLNEQFF,TGTGCCAGCAGCCCTCCGGGCCTAAATGAGCAGTTCTTC
NA,TRBJ2-7,TRBV4-1,NA,CASSQGAGADLYEQYF,TGCGCCAGCAGCCAAGGGGCCGGGGCGGACCTCTACGAGCAGTACTTC
NA,TRBJ2-3,TRBV7-3,NA,CASSLKGTDTQYF,TGTGCCAGCAGCTTAAAGGGCACAGATACGCAGTATTTT
NA,TRBJ2-7,TRBV7-6,NA,CASSLAGGNLYEQYF,TGTGCCAGCAGCTTAGCGGGCGGTAACCTCTACGAGCAGTACTTC
NA,TRBJ2-7,TRBV5-1,NA,CASSLDQPGTYEQYF,TGCGCCAGCAGCTTGGACCAACCCGGGACCTACGAGCAGTACTTC
TRBD1,TRBJ1-5,TRBV28,NA,CASSTYRGPNQPQHF,TGTGCCAGCAGTACTTACAGGGGCCCCAATCAGCCCCAGCATTTT
NA,TRBJ1-6,TRBV30,NA,CAWTADGVSPLHF,TGTGCCTGGACGGCGGATGGGGTCTCACCCCTCCACTTT
NA,TRBJ1-3,TRBV6-1,NA,CASSDGRSLVNTIYF,TGTGCCAGCAGTGATGGGCGGTCACTGGTAAACACCATATATTTT
NA,TRBJ2-2,TRBV4-1,once,CASSPPDYSPGELFF,TGCGCCAGCAGCCCCCCCGACTACTCCCCCGGGGAGCTGTTTTTT